The TCR beta chain described here comes from a study of OX40 agonist ivuxolimab in advanced cancers. Sampling times: baseline, cycle 4 day 1, cycle 7 day 1. In regard to this clone: The antigen remains undetermined.

Germline V gives CDR1 SEHNR, CDR2 FQNEAQ (reference sequence). V was clipped by 5 bases and J by 5 bases; unmatched bases: 8. This CDR3 region has 14 residues. Findings and limits, study-wide: Expansion of clones was among the lowest in partial responders at 0.1-3.0 mg/kg.

The protocol was immunoSEQ multiplex PCR, while the TCRdb copy is restricted to in-frame clones and leaves out a portion. The sample yields 85,000 to 100,000 clones, roughly 95% seen once. This rearrangement joins TRBV7-9 to TRBJ2-5; 7 bases are a match to TRBD1. The material sequenced was CD4+ or CD8+ T cells sorted from blood, taken in a trial of the OX40 agonist ivuxolimab. This receptor was taken from an adult with an advanced solid tumor such as melanoma, head and neck, liver or kidney cancer. The CDR3 is CASSPKTGEETQYF. CDR3 in DNA: TGTGCCAGCAGCCCTAAAACAGGGGAGGAGACCCAGTACTTC.